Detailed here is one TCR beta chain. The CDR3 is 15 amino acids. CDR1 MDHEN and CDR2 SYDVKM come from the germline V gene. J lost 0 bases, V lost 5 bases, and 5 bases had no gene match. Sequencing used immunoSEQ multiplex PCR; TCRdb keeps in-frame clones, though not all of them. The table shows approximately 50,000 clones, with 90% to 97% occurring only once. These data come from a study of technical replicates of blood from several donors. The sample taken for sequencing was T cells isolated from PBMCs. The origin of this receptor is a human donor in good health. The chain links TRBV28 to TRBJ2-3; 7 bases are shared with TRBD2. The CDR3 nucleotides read TGTGCCAGCAGTCCTCTAGCGGTTAGCACAGATACGCAGTATTTT. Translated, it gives CASSPLAVSTDTQYF.